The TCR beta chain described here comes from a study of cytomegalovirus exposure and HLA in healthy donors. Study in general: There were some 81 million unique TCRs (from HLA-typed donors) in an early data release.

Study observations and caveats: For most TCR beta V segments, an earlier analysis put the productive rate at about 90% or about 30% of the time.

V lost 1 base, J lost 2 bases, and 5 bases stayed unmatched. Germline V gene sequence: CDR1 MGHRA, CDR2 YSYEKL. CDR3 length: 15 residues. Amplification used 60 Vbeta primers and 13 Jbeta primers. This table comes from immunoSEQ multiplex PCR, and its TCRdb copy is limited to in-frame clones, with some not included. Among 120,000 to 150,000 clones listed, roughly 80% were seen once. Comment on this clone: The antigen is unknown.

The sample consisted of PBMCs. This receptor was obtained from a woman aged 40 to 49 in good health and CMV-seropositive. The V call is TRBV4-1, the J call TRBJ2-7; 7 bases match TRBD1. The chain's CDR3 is CASSQVQGRTYEQYF. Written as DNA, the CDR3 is TGCGCCAGCAGCCAAGTACAGGGGCGGACCTACGAGCAGTACTTC.